This TCR beta chain was identified in a study of CD8+ T cells in alopecia areata (dated by TCRdb to the late 2010s). Regarding the study in general: The treated patients, all with moderate-to-severe alopecia areata, were enrolled in an open-label pilot trial of oral tofacitinib given at 5 to 10 mg twice daily. Patients stayed on tofacitinib for 6 to 18 months and then had 6 months of follow-up off drug so that delayed response and recurrence could be assessed. High-throughput TCRbeta sequencing was used to examine T cell clonal expansion in alopecia areata in both the C3H/HeJ mouse model and human patients. Scalp tissue and sorted CD4+ and CD8+ peripheral blood T cells from patchy and totalis/universalis alopecia areata patients and from healthy controls were covered by human TCRbeta sequencing. Biopsies were taken from tofacitinib-treated patients at baseline and at 4 and 24 weeks of treatment, and a later scalp biopsy was taken in several of the tofacitinib-treated patients. Clonality in the scalp was compared among normal scalp (n=4), patchy alopecia areata scalp (n=8), and alopecia totalis/universalis scalp (n=8). RNA was extracted with the PAXgene miRNA kit for fixed scalp, the miRNeasy kit for PBMCs, and the RNeasy kit for mouse skin. TCRbeta CDR3 regions were amplified by immunoSEQ multiplex PCR with 35 Vbeta forward and 13 Jbeta reverse primers.

Taken from cysteine to phenylalanine, the CDR3 has 13 residues. Left in the record is the CDR3 DNA by itself, 39 bases read in frame from the first base. Trimming takes 7 bases from V and 7 bases from J, and the germline ends sit 14 bases apart. CDR1 and CDR2 are drawn from the germline V gene: MNHEY, SVGAGI. As concerns this clone: It lacks a known antigen. Base qualities are not provided; no much larger clone lies one nucleotide away.

The protocol used for the library was the immunoSEQ multiplex PCR assay. RNA was extracted from all samples and reverse transcribed into cDNA, which served as template for TCR sequencing. First-strand cDNA was synthesized using SuperScript III with a 2:1 mix of oligo-dT and random hexamers. A synthetic immune receptor repertoire was used to measure amplification bias, and any remaining bias was corrected computationally. Processing in the source paper ran as follows. After raw reads were preprocessed to remove errors, the CDR3 was defined following IMGT conventions as running from the conserved cysteine to phenylalanine. Clonality was computed as 1 minus the Shannon entropy, with the entropy normalized by log2 of the number of productive unique TCRs. Whether each scalp clone was CD4 or CD8 was inferred by checking scalp TCRbeta sequences against the CD4 and CD8 repertoires from sorted blood. TCRdb took over this immuneACCESS table, retaining in-frame rearrangements with V and J assigned. Such tables are incomplete; in checked studies, under half of the missing clones stem from an unresolved V gene, and the remainder is unexplained. For V, J and clone size, that table is used; D and trimming come from the DNA. The sample table contains some 150,000 clones; only one count was recorded for roughly 61% of them. The ten largest clones represent approximately 6.5% of the sample.

The time point label of this sample denotes: baseline before oral tofacitinib. Lesional scalp punch biopsies and peripheral blood were collected from alopecia areata patients. After PBMCs were isolated by density centrifugation and stained for CD3, CD4 and CD8, a FACSAria was used to sort CD4+ and CD8+ T cells. What the research found in general, with its limitations: Shared TCR sequences between patients were less evident than in mice, which may be partly attributable to HLA diversity in the patient population. Unlike mouse skin, where gammadelta T cells dominate, normal human skin contains resident alphabeta T cells that get sequenced too, which complicates analysis of the scalp TCR repertoire. Lesional scalp, especially in alopecia totalis/universalis, showed higher clonality and more expanded CD8+ clones than normal scalp, suggesting antigenic drive.

The specimen comprised CD4+ T cells sorted from blood, sampled at week 0. In this chain, TRBV6-5 is recombined with TRBJ2-1, with TRBD1 tentatively as D gene (6 bases match). This TCR was sampled from a human donor with alopecia areata. CDR3 protein: CASTSRTGNEQFF. The DNA is as follows: TGTGCCAGCACTTCTCGTACAGGGAATGAGCAGTTCTTC.